The 8 T cell receptor beta chains reported below all come from one sample, sequenced in a study of blood T cell repertoires in COVID-19. TCRdb's table, derived via immunoSEQ multiplex PCR, lists solely in-frame clones and lacks some. The sample includes 210,000 or so clones, around four fifths of them seen just once. The sequenced material came from peripheral blood. The receptors were gathered from a woman older than 75 with active or convalescent COVID-19.

This chain joins TRBV11-1 and TRBJ1-3, with a weak D call TRBD1 (5 bases). Trimming removed 3 bases at V and 2 bases at J, with 14 bases between. The CDR3 sequence is 16 residues long. Germline CDR1 is SGHAT and CDR2 is FQDESV (reference sequence). CDR3 loop: CASSFRWGEPGNTIYF. The CDR3, as DNA: TGTGCCAGCAGCTTTAGGTGGGGCGAGCCTGGAAACACCATATATTTT.

This chain connects TRBV6-6 to TRBJ1-1; D is possibly TRBD1 (6 bases). CDR3 length: 13 amino acids. The V gene lost 4 bases and the J gene lost 5 bases, with 11 bases spanning the gap. From germline, CDR1 is MNHNY and CDR2 SVGAGI (reference sequence). The CDR3 region is CASSSQGWTEAFF. The CDR3 DNA follows: TGTGCCAGCAGTTCACAGGGTTGGACTGAAGCTTTCTTT.

This sequence joins TRBV7-2 and TRBJ1-3, with a tentative D call TRBD1 (5 bases). Germline V gives CDR1 SGHTA, CDR2 FQGNSA. This CDR3 spans 15 amino acids. V shed 1 base and J shed 4 bases, with 11 bases lying between them. The CDR3 bases are TGTGCCAGCAGCTTAGAGGGAGGGGTAGGAAACACCATATATTTT. Translation gives CASSLEGGVGNTIYF.

The genes are TRBV4-3 and TRBJ2-3; TRBD2 matches at 10 bases. This CDR3 contains 16 residues. Germline loops: CDR1 LGHNA, CDR2 YSLEER. The V gene end was trimmed by 3 bases and the J gene end by 1 base; junction bases not matched to a gene: 4. The CDR3 spells CASSQNLAGGTDTQYF. Written as DNA, the CDR3 is TGCGCCAGCAGCCAGAATCTAGCGGGAGGCACAGATACGCAGTATTTT.

The rearrangement uses TRBV3-1 (or the pseudogene TRBV3-2) and TRBJ1-5; the D is unclear. The ends were cut back, 4 bases at V and 10 bases at J, with 14 bases in the middle. Germline CDR1 and CDR2: LGHDT and YNNKEL (reference sequence). CDR3 size: 13 residues. This CDR3 is CASSPRRREPQHF. CDR3 sequence (DNA): TGTGCCAGCAGCCCCCGGAGGAGGGAACCCCAGCATTTT.

V and J are TRBV25-1 and TRBJ2-1, with a tentative D call TRBD2 (6 bases). The CDR3 is 14 amino acids. CDR1 and CDR2 (germline): MGHDK, SYGVNS. V lost 0 bases and J 9 bases, leaving 12 bases between the germline ends. In DNA form, the CDR3 reads TGTGCCAGCAGTGAATATCCTAGCGAGCGTGAGCAGTTCTTC. The encoded protein is CASSEYPSEREQFF.

The chain is built from TRBV6-6 and TRBJ2-5, with 8 bases that match TRBD2. Germline lookup yields CDR1 MNHNY and CDR2 SVGAGI (reference sequence). The CDR3 totals 15 residues. V was pared by 2 bases and J by 1 base, with 3 bases of the junction left unmatched. This CDR3 is CASSYPGGGQETQYF. CDR3 coding DNA: TGTGCCAGCAGTTACCCCGGGGGGGGCCAAGAGACCCAGTACTTC.

The rearrangement joins TRBV20-1 to TRBJ1-1; no reliable D call. Germline V lookup: CDR1 DFQATT, CDR2 SNEGSKA (reference sequence). Trimming left V 4 bases short and J 4 bases short, with 7 bases between. CDR3 length equals 11 residues. This CDR3 reads CSAIQSTEAFF. CDR3 nucleotide sequence: TGCAGTGCTATCCAGTCCACTGAAGCTTTCTTT.